What follows are 32 T cell receptor beta chains derived from one specimen sequenced in a study of blood T cell repertoires in COVID-19 (dated by TCRdb to about 2020). Library preparation was by the immunoSEQ multiplex PCR assay. TCRdb retrieved this table from immuneACCESS and kept in-frame rearrangements only. Not all clones are present; in checked studies, unresolved V genes account for under half, and no reason is known for the remainder. In this sample the table shows 200,000 to 250,000 clones, nearly 90% of which occur a single time. Clones ranked in the top ten supply over 13% of the sample. Input material: PBMCs or T cells enriched from blood (not recorded which). These TCRs come from a young man who had been exposed to COVID-19.

The chain has TRBV4-1 and TRBJ2-7; weak D call: TRBD1 (6 bases). Trimming removed 6 bases from V and 0 bases from J, with 12 bases in between. The germline V gene encodes CDR1 MGHRA and CDR2 YSYEKL. CDR3 length: 14 residues. The CDR3 coding sequence is TGCGCCAGCAGTCCGGACAGCTTCTCCTACGAGCAGTACTTC. Protein: CASSPDSFSYEQYF.

V gene TRBV6-1 combines with J gene TRBJ2-3, with a possible D match to TRBD1 (7 bases). The CDR3 covers 15 residues. Trimming shortened V by 2 bases and J by 7 bases, and 16 bases separated the two germline ends. The V gene's germline CDR1 is MNHNS and CDR2 SASEGT. The CDR3 DNA reads as TGTGCCAGCAGTGAAAACCAGGGGGGATCTTATACGCAGTATTTT. Protein sequence: CASSENQGGSYTQYF.

The chain uses TRBV4-1 and TRBJ1-5; the match to TRBD1 covers 7 bases. Germline CDR1 reads MGHRA; CDR2 reads YSYEKL. The trim removed 1 base at V and 2 bases at J, leaving 5 bases unmatched. The CDR3 totals 16 residues. CDR3 in DNA: TGCGCCAGCAGCCAAGCGTCAGGGGGTGGCAATCAGCCCCAGCATTTT. Protein product: CASSQASGGGNQPQHF.

The chain employs TRBV13 and TRBJ2-3; 9 nucleotides agree with TRBD1. After removal of 4 bases from V and 5 bases from J, the junction contained 4 bases not matched to a gene. CDR1 is PRHDT, CDR2 FYEKMQ, per germline (reference sequence). The length of the CDR3 is 14 residues. CDR3 sequence: CASSSTGGKDTQYF. The CDR3 DNA reads TGTGCCAGCAGCTCGACAGGGGGAAAAGATACGCAGTATTTT.

V is TRBV9 and J is TRBJ2-1; unclear D gene. Looked up from germline, CDR1 is SGDLS and CDR2 is YYNGEE. The V end was cut by 0 bases, the J end by 0 bases, with 10 bases between. The length of the CDR3 is 16 residues. The CDR3 DNA is TGTGCCAGCAGCGTAGACGGAGCTGGCTCCTACAATGAGCAGTTCTTC. This encodes CASSVDGAGSYNEQFF.

The V and J genes are TRBV11-2 and TRBJ2-5; no clear D. Germline loops: CDR1 SGHAT, CDR2 FQNNGV. There are 13 residues in the CDR3. V lost 8 bases and J lost 4, with 14 bases in between. Written as DNA, the CDR3 is TGTGCCAGCGAGGATCCCGCCATAGAGACCCAGTACTTC. Its protein product is CASEDPAIETQYF. The full variable domain, completed using reference TRBV11-2 and TRBJ2-5, is EAGVAQSPRYKIIEKRQSVAFWCNPISGHATLYWYQQILGQGPKLLIQFQNNGVVDDSQLPKDRFSAERLKGVDSTLKIQPAKLEDSAVYLCASEDPAIETQYFGPGTRLLVL.

This chain uses TRBV27 with TRBJ1-2; possible D gene TRBD1, 6 bases. Trimming removed 2 bases at V and 7 bases at J, with 17 bases between. Germline values: CDR1 MNHEY, CDR2 SMNVEV (reference sequence). CDR3 length: 15 amino acids. CDR3 amino acids: CASSLAGDRSGGYTF. Here the CDR3 DNA reads TGTGCCAGCAGTTTAGCAGGGGATCGGTCGGGTGGCTACACCTTC.

This clone showed up just once. The J gene is TRBJ2-5, the V gene TRBV18; possible D gene TRBD1, 6 bases. The germline gives CDR1 KGHSH, CDR2 LQKENI. The CDR3 is made up of 14 amino acids. Trimming removed 6 bases from V and 2 bases from J, with 13 bases in between. CDR3 loop: CASSILGQQETQYF. DNA for the CDR3: TGTGCCAGCTCGATCCTTGGACAGCAAGAGACCCAGTACTTC. The full variable domain, in which reference TRBV18 and TRBJ2-5 provide the parts outside the CDR3, is NAGVMQNPRHLVRRRGQEARLRCSPMKGHSHVYWYRQLPEEGLKFMVYLQKENIIDESGMPKERFSAEFPKEGPSILRIQQVVRGDSAAYFCASSILGQQETQYFGPGTRLLVL.

The J gene is TRBJ1-2, the V gene TRBV5-4; D is unclear. The CDR3 consists of 14 residues. V was shortened by 1 base and J by 8 bases, with 15 bases between the two germline ends. Germline V gene lookup returns CDR1 SGHNT and CDR2 YYREEE (reference sequence). In nucleotides, the CDR3 is TGTGCCAGCAGCTTGACGGTGCTTGCGGGGGGCTACACCTTC. This translates into CASSLTVLAGGYTF. Using reference TRBV5-4 and TRBJ1-2 for the parts outside the CDR3, the full variable domain is ETGVTQSPTHLIKTRGQQVTLRCSSQSGHNTVSWYQQALGQGPQFIFQYYREEENGRGNFPPRFSGLQFPNYSSELNVNALELDDSALYLCASSLTVLAGGYTFGSGTRLTVV.

This chain uses TRBV5-3 with TRBJ1-1, with D possibly TRBD1 on 5 matching bases. TRBV5-3 is identified as an open reading frame with a role that is uncertain. The length of the CDR3 is 12 residues. Trimming removed 7 bases at V and 2 bases at J, with 9 bases between. Written as DNA, the CDR3 is TGTGCCAGACGGAGGGGTAACACTGAAGCTTTCTTT. Residues: CARRRGNTEAFF.

The V and J genes are TRBV19 and TRBJ1-1; TRBD1 is a possible D gene (6 bases). Trimming shortened V by 6 bases and J by 11 bases, and 19 bases separated the two germline ends. The CDR3 covers 13 residues. Germline V gene sequence: CDR1 LNHDA, CDR2 SQIVND (reference sequence). CDR3 sequence: CASSSRQGYRAFF. In DNA form, the CDR3 reads TGTGCCAGTAGCTCGAGGCAGGGGTATAGGGCTTTCTTT.

V gene TRBV10-3 combines with J gene TRBJ2-7; D is undetermined. The CDR3 has 12 residues. CDR1 and CDR2 from the germline V gene are ENHRY and SYGVKD. Trimming removed 8 bases at V and 3 bases at J, with 11 bases between. CDR3 DNA: TGTGCCATCGCAACCTCAGGCTACGAGCAGTACTTC. Protein: CAIATSGYEQYF.

This clone was seen a single time. The rearrangement links TRBV30 to TRBJ1-2, with TRBD1 matching over 8 bases. The germline V gene has CDR1 GTSNPN and CDR2 SVGIG (reference sequence). The junction had 8 bases not matched to a gene; V was cut back by 1 base and J by 7 bases. The CDR3 runs 14 residues. The CDR3 reads CAWSGTGMGPGYTF. The CDR3 nucleotides read TGTGCCTGGAGTGGGACAGGGATGGGCCCTGGCTACACCTTC.

This chain uses TRBV6-5 with TRBJ1-1; the D is unclear. The CDR3 is 13 amino acids. With 7 bases removed from V and 3 bases from J, the gap between germline ends came to 12 bases. In germline, CDR1 is MNHEY, CDR2 SVGAGI. The chain's CDR3 is CASIQERYTEAFF. The CDR3, as DNA: TGTGCCAGCATACAAGAGAGGTACACTGAAGCTTTCTTT.

The rearrangement joins TRBV4-1 to TRBJ2-7; the match to TRBD1 covers 11 bases. V shed 0 bases, J shed 7 bases, and the junction held 11 bases outside the gene matches. The germline V gene has CDR1 MGHRA and CDR2 YSYEKL. There are 17 residues in the CDR3. The CDR3 region is CASSQEGRGTGGREQYF. As DNA, the CDR3 is TGCGCCAGCAGCCAAGAGGGAAGAGGGACAGGGGGTCGGGAGCAGTACTTC.

The chain carries TRBV12-3 or TRBV12-4 and TRBJ1-2; tentative D call: TRBD1 (5 bases). This CDR3 contains 13 residues. The V end lost 3 bases, the J end lost 2 bases, and 7 bases lay between the germline ends. CDR3 loop: CASSLQGNYGYTF. The CDR3 nucleotides are TGTGCCAGCAGTTTGCAGGGCAACTATGGCTACACCTTC.

This chain joins TRBV7-9 and TRBJ2-1; 8 bases fit TRBD1. Trimming cost V 5 bases and J 10 bases; bases outside gene matches: 13. This CDR3 contains 15 residues. Germline-derived CDR1 and CDR2 are SEHNR and FQNEAQ (reference sequence). CDR3 coding DNA: TGTGCCAGCAGCCCCCGCCTGTCAGGGGGCAGGGAGCAGTTCTTC. Translation gives CASSPRLSGGREQFF.

This chain links TRBV11-2 with TRBJ1-1; 11 nucleotides agree with TRBD1. The CDR3 is 20 amino acids. V shed 0 bases and J 4 bases; nucleotides not matched to a gene: 16. Germline CDR1 is SGHAT and CDR2 is FQNNGV. CDR3 coding DNA: TGTGCCAGCAGCTTAGACCCCTGGGACAGGGGGGAGGAGGAGGGCACTGAAGCTTTCTTT. Amino acids: CASSLDPWDRGEEEGTEAFF.

This clone occurred a few times. This chain uses TRBV7-8 with TRBJ1-6, with no clear D. V lost 5 bases and J 7 bases, leaving 18 bases between the germline ends. The CDR3 consists of 16 residues. The germline V gene encodes CDR1 SGHVS and CDR2 FQNEAQ. Here the CDR3 DNA reads TGTGCCAGCAGCCTTGCCGACCTTCTAGAAAATTCACCCCTCCACTTT. Translating it yields CASSLADLLENSPLHF.

The rearrangement joins TRBV6-5 to TRBJ2-7, with TRBD1 matching 9 bases. This CDR3 contains 13 residues. Germline loops: CDR1 MNHEY, CDR2 SVGAGI. Germline trimming cut 6 bases from V and 7 bases from J; bases unmatched to any gene: 7. The CDR3 loop is CASSGDRAGEQYF. CDR3 bases: TGTGCCAGCAGCGGGGACAGGGCGGGGGAGCAGTACTTC.

The rearrangement uses TRBV6-4 and TRBJ2-7; 10 bases map to TRBD1. CDR1 is MRHNA, CDR2 SNTAGT, per germline. The CDR3 covers 13 residues. J lost 7 bases, V lost 3 bases, and 3 bases had no gene match. The CDR3 region is CASSETGGPEQYF. The CDR3 DNA sequence: TGTGCCAGCAGTGAGACAGGGGGCCCAGAGCAGTACTTC.

The V call is TRBV11-2, the J call TRBJ1-4; TRBD1 is a possible D gene (6 bases). Trimming removed 5 bases at V and 8 bases at J, with 18 bases between. The CDR3 is 15 amino acids. The V gene's germline CDR1 is SGHAT and CDR2 FQNNGV. Written as DNA, the CDR3 is TGTGCCAGCAGCCCGTTGGGGGCAGGGATAGAAAAACTGTTTTTT. Protein sequence: CASSPLGAGIEKLFF. Using reference TRBV11-2 and TRBJ1-4 for the parts outside the CDR3, the full variable domain is EAGVAQSPRYKIIEKRQSVAFWCNPISGHATLYWYQQILGQGPKLLIQFQNNGVVDDSQLPKDRFSAERLKGVDSTLKIQPAKLEDSAVYLCASSPLGAGIEKLFFGSGTQLSVL.

The V gene is TRBV6-5, the J gene TRBJ1-4, with no clear D. Trimming stripped 5 bases from V and 4 bases from J, with 14 bases between. The CDR3 totals 15 residues. Germline V lookup: CDR1 MNHEY, CDR2 SVGAGI. The CDR3: CASSPRVRGNEKLFF. In DNA, the CDR3 is TGTGCCAGCAGTCCCCGGGTACGGGGTAATGAAAAACTGTTTTTT.

In nucleotides, the CDR3 is TGTGCCAGCACTGCGGGACCATATCTGCAGCTGTTTTTT. Its protein product is CASTAGPYLQLFF. This chain joins TRBV27 and TRBJ2-2; perhaps TRBD2 as D (6 bases). This CDR3 has 13 residues. Per germline, CDR1 MNHEY and CDR2 SMNVEV (reference sequence). Trimming left V 7 bases short and J 12 bases short, with 18 bases between.

The chain uses TRBV6-5 and TRBJ2-7; 7 nucleotides align to TRBD2. CDR3 length equals 12 residues. With 8 bases clipped from V and 6 bases from J, the junction kept 7 bases outside the gene matches. Germline V CDR1 and CDR2: MNHEY, SVGAGI. The CDR3: CASGEGRSEQYF. The CDR3, as DNA: TGTGCCAGCGGGGAGGGAAGGAGCGAGCAGTACTTC.

This clone appeared once. This sequence joins TRBV18 and TRBJ2-7, with TRBD1 matching over 10 bases. The CDR3 loop spans 14 amino acids. Germline V gene sequence: CDR1 KGHSH, CDR2 LQKENI. With V trimmed by 0 bases and J by 6 bases, 2 bases remained unmatched. CDR3 amino acids: CASSPPRTGGEQYF. The CDR3 DNA sequence: TGTGCCAGCTCACCACCAAGGACAGGGGGCGAGCAGTACTTC.

This chain uses TRBV27 with TRBJ1-3, with D possibly TRBD1 on 6 matching bases. From germline, CDR1 is MNHEY and CDR2 SMNVEV (reference sequence). This CDR3 comprises 17 residues. Between the trimmed V and J ends, which lost 5 bases and 2 bases, there was a span of 19 bases. CDR3 loop: CASSTEAGASPGNTIYF. The CDR3 nucleotides are TGTGCCAGCAGTACCGAGGCGGGGGCTTCTCCTGGAAACACCATATATTTT.

The table lists this clone with a count of one. The chain uses TRBV30 and TRBJ1-1; TRBD1 might be the D (5 bases). Germline CDR1 is GTSNPN and CDR2 is SVGIG (reference sequence). V dropped 1 base and J dropped 11 bases, with 20 bases sitting between them. This CDR3 region has 14 residues. The CDR3 here is CAWSGGLSIYTAFF. CDR3 nucleotide sequence: TGTGCCTGGAGTGGGGGACTTTCAATATACACGGCTTTCTTT.

The chain has TRBV6-5 and TRBJ2-7; possibly TRBD1 for D (6 bases). This CDR3 contains 14 residues. Germline V gene sequence: CDR1 MNHEY, CDR2 SVGAGI. The V gene lost 5 bases and the J gene lost 3 bases, with 14 bases spanning the gap. The CDR3 loop is CASSRGTPYYEQYF. CDR3 nucleotide sequence: TGTGCCAGCAGTAGGGGGACACCCTACTACGAGCAGTACTTC.

DNA of the CDR3: TGTGCCAGCAGCGCCGGACTAGCGGGGGTTGAGGAGACCCAGTACTTC. Translation: CASSAGLAGVEETQYF. V usage is TRBV5-6 and J usage is TRBJ2-5; TRBD2 aligns across 13 bases. The junction had 8 bases not matched to a gene; V was cut back by 4 bases and J by 5 bases. Per germline, CDR1 SGHDT and CDR2 YYEEEE. The CDR3 runs 16 residues.

This chain joins TRBV11-2 and TRBJ1-2, with TRBD1 as a possible D gene (6 bases). The germline V and J ends were trimmed by 1 base and 7 bases, with 19 bases remaining between them. This CDR3 has 16 residues. Germline V gene sequence: CDR1 SGHAT, CDR2 FQNNGV. DNA for the CDR3: TGTGCCAGCAGCTTAGGAATAAGCGGGGGGCGAGGTGGCTACACCTTC. It encodes CASSLGISGGRGGYTF.

This chain connects TRBV7-6 to TRBJ2-1; no firm D call. V lost 5 bases and J 6 bases, leaving 11 bases between the germline ends. The V gene's germline CDR1 is SGHVS and CDR2 FNYEAQ. The CDR3 loop spans 13 amino acids. The CDR3 region has the DNA TGTGCCAGCAGCCAAAGACAACGCAATGAGCAGTTCTTC. Protein product: CASSQRQRNEQFF.